This T cell receptor (beta chain) emerged from a study of PD-L1 blockade in urothelial cancer. On the study more broadly: When patients started atezolizumab in the mid-2010s, it was given at 1,200 mg intravenously every 3 weeks. Males with bladder-origin urothelial cancer constituted most of the 29 patients.

Clones were read by immunoSEQ multiplex PCR, and TCRdb kept only the in-frame ones, dropping some. The sample lists 50,000 to 60,000 clones; 88% were seen once. The time point denotes: peripheral blood 6 weeks after treatment start. Germline CDR1 reads LNHDA; CDR2 reads SQIVND (reference sequence). The CDR3 spans 16 residues. The ends were cut back, 3 bases at V and 2 bases at J, with 16 bases in the middle. The genes are TRBV19 and TRBJ2-5, with a weak D call TRBD1 (5 bases). Specimen: PBMCs, collected around atezolizumab (anti-PD-L1) treatment. The source is a man between 60 and 70 years old with urothelial cancer. The DNA for the CDR3 is TGTGCCAGTAGTATCGAACCAGGGCTAAGGCAAGAGACCCAGTACTTC. Translated, it gives CASSIEPGLRQETQYF.